Described below is a single TCR beta chain sequence and its context. Its antigen is as yet unknown. The sample belongs to a study of CD8 T cells in ankylosing spondylitis. Study outcomes and limitations: One TCR beta motif, made up of under ten highly homologous variants, appeared characteristic of ankylosing spondylitis blood. In the blood and synovial fluid of reactive arthritis, some motif variants had been previously reported. Significant enrichment of disease-linked clones was reported in matched ankylosing spondylitis synovial fluid.

The germline gives CDR1 GTSNPN, CDR2 SVGIG (reference sequence). The CDR3 sequence is 15 residues long. Trimming cost V 4 bases and J 1 base, with 17 bases left between them. TCRdb reanalysed the 5' RACE reads using MiXCR and keeps one entry per CDR3 protein. The sample includes hundreds of thousands of distinct CDR3 sequences, 12% of them seen just once. This receptor was identified in a male donor with ankylosing spondylitis. Source material: blood, either unsorted or a sorted T cell fraction (not recorded which). J is TRBJ2-7 and V is TRBV30; D may be TRBD2 (7 bases). CDR3 nucleotide sequence: TGTGCCTGGATTAGGGGGGGCGCCGGATCCTACGAGCAGTACTTC. Its translation: CAWIRGGAGSYEQYF.